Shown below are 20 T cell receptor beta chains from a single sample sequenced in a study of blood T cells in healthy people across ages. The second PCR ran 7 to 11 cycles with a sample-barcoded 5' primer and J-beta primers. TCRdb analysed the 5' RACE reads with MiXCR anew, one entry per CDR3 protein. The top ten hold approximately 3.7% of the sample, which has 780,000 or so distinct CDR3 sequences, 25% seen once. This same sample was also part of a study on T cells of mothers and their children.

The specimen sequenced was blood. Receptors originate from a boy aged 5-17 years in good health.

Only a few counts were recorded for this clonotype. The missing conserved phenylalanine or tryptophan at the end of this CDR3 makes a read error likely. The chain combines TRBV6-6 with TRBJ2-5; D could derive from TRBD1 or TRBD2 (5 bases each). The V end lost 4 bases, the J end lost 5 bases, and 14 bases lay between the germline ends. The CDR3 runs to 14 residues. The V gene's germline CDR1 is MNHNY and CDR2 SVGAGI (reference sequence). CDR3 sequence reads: CASSSRVGEETQYV. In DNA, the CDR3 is TGTGCCAGCAGTTCCAGGGTCGGGGAGGAGACCCAGTACGTC.

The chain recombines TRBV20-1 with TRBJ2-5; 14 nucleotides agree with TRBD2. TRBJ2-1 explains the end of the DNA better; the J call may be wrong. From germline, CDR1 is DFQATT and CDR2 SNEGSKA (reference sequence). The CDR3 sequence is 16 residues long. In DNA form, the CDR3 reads TGCAGTGCTAGAGACCAGGGACTAGCGGGAGAAAATGAGCAGTTCTTC. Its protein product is CSARDQGLAGENEQFF.

The CDR3 DNA reads TGTGCCAGCAGCCAAACTCTCACCGGGGAGCTGTTTTTT. It is translated as CASSQTLTGELFF. V usage is TRBV7-3 and J usage is TRBJ2-2, with D hard to call. The CDR3 extends over 13 amino acids. Per germline, CDR1 SGHTA and CDR2 FQGTGA. The V end lost 5 bases, the J end lost 4 bases, and 8 bases lay between the germline ends. Together with reference TRBV7-3 and TRBJ2-2, the CDR3 gives the full variable domain: GAGVSQTPSNKVTEKGKYVELRCDPISGHTALYWYRQSLGQGPEFLIYFQGTGAADDSGLPNDRFFAVRPEGSVSTLKIQRTERGDSAVYLCASSQTLTGELFFGEGSRLTVL.

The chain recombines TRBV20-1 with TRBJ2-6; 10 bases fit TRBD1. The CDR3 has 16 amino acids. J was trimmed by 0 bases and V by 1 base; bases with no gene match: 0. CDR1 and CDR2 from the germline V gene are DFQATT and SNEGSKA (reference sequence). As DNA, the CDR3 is TGCAGTGCTAGAGGGGACAGGGGCTCTGGGGCCAACGTCCTGACTTTC. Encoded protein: CSARGDRGSGANVLTF.

CDR3 DNA sequence: TGCGCCAGCAGCCAACAAATGCAGGGGCGAGCTGAAAAACTGTTTTTT. Its translation is CASSQQMQGRAEKLFF. This chain uses TRBV4-3 with TRBJ1-4, with a possible D match to TRBD1 (6 bases). The V and J ends lost 2 bases and 7 bases respectively, with 17 bases between them. CDR1 is LGHNA, CDR2 YSLEER, per germline. The CDR3 consists of 16 residues.

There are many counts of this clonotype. CDR3 sequence (DNA): TGTGCCAGCAGTTTATACGCAGGGGGCCTCTACGAGCAGTACTTC. As protein: CASSLYAGGLYEQYF. This sequence joins TRBV28 and TRBJ2-7, with 8 bases fitting TRBD1. V lost 1 base and J lost 3; bases outside the gene matches: 5. Germline V gives CDR1 MDHEN, CDR2 SYDVKM. The CDR3 length is 15 residues.

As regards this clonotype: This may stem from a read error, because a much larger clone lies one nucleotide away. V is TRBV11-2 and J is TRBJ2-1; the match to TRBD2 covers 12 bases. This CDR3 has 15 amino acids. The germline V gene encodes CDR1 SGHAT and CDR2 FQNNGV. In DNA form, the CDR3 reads TGTACCAGCAGCTCCACTAGCGGGGGGTACAATGAGCAGTTCTTC. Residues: CTSSSTSGGYNEQFF.

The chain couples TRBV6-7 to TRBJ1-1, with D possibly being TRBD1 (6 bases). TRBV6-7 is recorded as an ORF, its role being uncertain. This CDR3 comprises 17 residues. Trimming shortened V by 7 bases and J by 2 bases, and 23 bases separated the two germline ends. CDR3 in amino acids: CASNLQGEGLVNTEAFF. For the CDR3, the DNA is TGTGCCAGCAACCTACAGGGCGAAGGCCTCGTAAACACTGAAGCTTTCTTT.

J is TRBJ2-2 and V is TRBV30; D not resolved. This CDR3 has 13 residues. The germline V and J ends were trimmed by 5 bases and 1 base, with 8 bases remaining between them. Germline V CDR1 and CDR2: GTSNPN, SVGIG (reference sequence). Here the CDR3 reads CAWESGNTGELFF. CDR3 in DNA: TGTGCCTGGGAATCGGGGAACACCGGGGAGCTGTTTTTT.

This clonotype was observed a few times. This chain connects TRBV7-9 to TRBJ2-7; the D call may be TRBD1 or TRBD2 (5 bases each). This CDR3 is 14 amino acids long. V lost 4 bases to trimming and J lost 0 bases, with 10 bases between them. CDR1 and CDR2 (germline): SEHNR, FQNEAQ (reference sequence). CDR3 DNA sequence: TGTGCCAGCAGCTCCCGGGACCCCTCCTACGAGCAGTACTTC. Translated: CASSSRDPSYEQYF.

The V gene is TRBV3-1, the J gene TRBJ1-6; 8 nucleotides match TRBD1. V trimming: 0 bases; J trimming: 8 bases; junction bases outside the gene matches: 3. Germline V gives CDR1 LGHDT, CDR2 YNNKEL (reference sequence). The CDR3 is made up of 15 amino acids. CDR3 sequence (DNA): TGTGCCAGCAGCCAAGAACCAGGGGGCCATTCACCCCTCCACTTT. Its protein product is CASSQEPGGHSPLHF.

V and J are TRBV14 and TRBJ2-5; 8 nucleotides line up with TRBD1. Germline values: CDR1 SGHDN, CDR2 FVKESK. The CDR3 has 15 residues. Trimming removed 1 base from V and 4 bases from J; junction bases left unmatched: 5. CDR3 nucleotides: TGTGCCAGCAGCCAAGGTTTAACAGGGGGAGAGACCCAGTACTTC. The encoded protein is CASSQGLTGGETQYF.

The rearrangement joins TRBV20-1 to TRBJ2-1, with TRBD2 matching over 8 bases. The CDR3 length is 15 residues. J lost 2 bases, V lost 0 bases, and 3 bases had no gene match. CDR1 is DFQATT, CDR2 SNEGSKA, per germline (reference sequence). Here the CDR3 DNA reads TGCAGTGCTAGAGAGTCTAGCGGGCCCTACAATGAGCAGTTCTTC. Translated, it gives CSARESSGPYNEQFF.

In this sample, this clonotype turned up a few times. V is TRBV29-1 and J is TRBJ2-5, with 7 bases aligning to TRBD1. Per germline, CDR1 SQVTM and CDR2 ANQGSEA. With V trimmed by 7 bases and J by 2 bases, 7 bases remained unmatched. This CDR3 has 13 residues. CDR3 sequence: CSAVTGPQETQYF. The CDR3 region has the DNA TGCAGCGCTGTGACAGGGCCTCAAGAGACCCAGTACTTC.

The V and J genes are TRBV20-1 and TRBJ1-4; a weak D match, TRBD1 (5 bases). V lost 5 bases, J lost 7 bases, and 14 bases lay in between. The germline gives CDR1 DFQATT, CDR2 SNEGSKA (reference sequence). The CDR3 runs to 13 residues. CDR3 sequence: CSAPSGGGEKLFF. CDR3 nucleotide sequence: TGCAGTGCTCCCTCGGGGGGTGGTGAAAAACTGTTTTTT.

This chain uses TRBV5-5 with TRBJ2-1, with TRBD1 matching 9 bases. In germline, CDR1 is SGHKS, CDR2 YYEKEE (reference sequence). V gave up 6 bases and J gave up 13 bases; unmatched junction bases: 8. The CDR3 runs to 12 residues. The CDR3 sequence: CASNGQGIGQFF. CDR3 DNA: TGTGCCAGCAACGGACAGGGGATCGGACAGTTCTTC.

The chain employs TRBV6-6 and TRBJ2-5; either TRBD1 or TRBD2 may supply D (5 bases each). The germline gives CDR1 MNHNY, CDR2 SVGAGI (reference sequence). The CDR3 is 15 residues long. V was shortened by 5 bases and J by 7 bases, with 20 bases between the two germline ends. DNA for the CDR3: TGTGCCAGCAGTACTCTCCGGGGTAACCAGGGGACCCAGTACTTC. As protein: CASSTLRGNQGTQYF.

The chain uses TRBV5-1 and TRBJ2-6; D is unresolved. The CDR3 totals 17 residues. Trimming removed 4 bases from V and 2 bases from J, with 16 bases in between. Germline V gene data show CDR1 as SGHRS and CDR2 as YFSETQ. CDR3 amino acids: CASSPGPTTPGANVLTF. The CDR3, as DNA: TGCGCCAGCAGCCCCGGTCCTACCACCCCTGGGGCCAACGTCCTGACTTTC.

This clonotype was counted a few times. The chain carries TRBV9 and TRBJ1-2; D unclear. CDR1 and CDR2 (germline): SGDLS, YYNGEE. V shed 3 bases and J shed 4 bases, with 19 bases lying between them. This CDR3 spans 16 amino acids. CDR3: CASSGSGRLAGYGYTF. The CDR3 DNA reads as TGTGCCAGCAGCGGATCGGGCCGCCTGGCAGGCTATGGCTACACCTTC.

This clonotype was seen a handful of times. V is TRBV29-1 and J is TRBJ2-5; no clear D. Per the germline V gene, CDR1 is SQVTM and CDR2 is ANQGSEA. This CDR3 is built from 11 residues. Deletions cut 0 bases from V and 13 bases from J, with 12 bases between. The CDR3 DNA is TGCAGCGTTGAAGATTCCACCGCCAGGTACTTC. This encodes CSVEDSTARYF.